The 27 T cell receptor beta chains below were found in one sample sequenced in a study of blood T cell repertoires in COVID-19 (dated by TCRdb to 2020 to 2022). Libraries were built with the immunoSEQ multiplex PCR assay. This immuneACCESS table, as held by TCRdb, lists in-frame sequences with V and J called but not all clones. Of the missing ones, under half trace to an unresolved V gene in checked studies; the others have no known cause. For this sample there are 60,000 to 90,000 clones; 80% to 95% appear just once. In total, the top ten clones hold under 0.8% of the sample. Sequenced material: peripheral blood. Source of these receptors: a woman of 80 years or more with acute or convalescent COVID-19.

The V call is TRBV29-1, the J call TRBJ1-1; D remains unclear. V lost 5 bases, J lost 1 base, and 2 bases lay in between. CDR3 length equals 10 residues. CDR1 SQVTM and CDR2 ANQGSEA come from the germline V gene. The CDR3 spells CSVRNTEAFF. In DNA form, the CDR3 reads TGCAGCGTTCGGAACACTGAAGCTTTCTTT. The variable domain in full, with the rest retrieved from reference TRBV29-1 and TRBJ1-1, is SAVISQKPSRDICQRGTSLTIQCQVDSQVTMMFWYRQQPGQSLTLIATANQGSEATYESGFVIDKFPISRPNLTFSTLTVSNMSPEDSSIYLCSVRNTEAFFGQGTRLTVV.

The rearrangement uses TRBV4-2 and TRBJ2-7; the match to TRBD2 covers 8 bases. The germline V gene encodes CDR1 LGHNA and CDR2 YNFKEQ. J was trimmed by 4 bases and V by 1 base; bases with no gene match: 6. The CDR3 length is 15 residues. The CDR3 DNA reads TGTGCCAGCAGCCAAGTACCCGGGGGGGGGTACGAGCAGTACTTC. Its protein is CASSQVPGGGYEQYF.

The V gene is TRBV4-2, the J gene TRBJ2-3, with D perhaps matching TRBD2 (7 bases). CDR1 is LGHNA and CDR2 is YNFKEQ in the germline V gene. The CDR3 has 19 residues. Trimming cost V 0 bases and J 4 bases, with 23 bases left between them. The CDR3 nucleotides read TGTGCCAGCAGCCAAGATTTGCCCATCAGGACTAGGGGGGCAGATACGCAGTATTTT. Its protein product is CASSQDLPIRTRGADTQYF.

This clone was detected only once. J is TRBJ1-2 and V is TRBV9; 7 bases match TRBD1. The germline CDR1 and CDR2 sequences are SGDLS and YYNGEE. Trimming removed 0 bases from V and 4 bases from J; junction bases left unmatched: 6. There are 15 residues in the CDR3. The CDR3 spells CASSVGGGLSYGYTF. For the CDR3, the DNA is TGTGCCAGCAGCGTAGGAGGGGGCCTCTCCTATGGCTACACCTTC.

The chain is built from TRBV4-2 and TRBJ1-4; 12 bases map to TRBD1. CDR1 and CDR2 from the germline V gene are LGHNA and YNFKEQ. The CDR3 consists of 17 residues. V lost 4 bases, J lost 14 bases, and 17 bases stayed unmatched. The CDR3 reads CASSLDLPGTGGVRLFF. The CDR3 DNA reads as TGTGCCAGCAGCCTCGACCTTCCGGGGACAGGGGGCGTAAGGCTGTTTTTT.

The rearrangement uses TRBV15 and TRBJ1-3; no firm D call. CDR1 LNHNV and CDR2 YYDKDF come from the germline V gene (reference sequence). V lost 1 base, J lost 4 bases, and 11 bases lay in between. This CDR3 is built from 15 residues. The CDR3 reads CATSRVAVTGNTIYF. CDR3 nucleotide sequence: TGTGCCACCAGCAGAGTTGCGGTTACGGGAAACACCATATATTTT. The entire variable domain, with the rest obtained from reference TRBV15 and TRBJ1-3, is as follows: DAMVIQNPRYQVTQFGKPVTLSCSQTLNHNVMYWYQQKSSQAPKLLFHYYDKDFNNEADTPDNFQSRRPNTSFCFLDIRSPGLGDTAMYLCATSRVAVTGNTIYFGEGSWLTVV.

The chain recombines TRBV2 with TRBJ2-6; D not resolved. V gave up 3 bases and J gave up 3 bases, with 9 bases separating them. Germline CDR1 and CDR2: SNHLY and FYNNEI. This CDR3 is built from 15 residues. DNA of the CDR3: TGTGCCAGCAGTGATGAGGCCTTTGGGGCCAACGTCCTGACTTTC. Residues: CASSDEAFGANVLTF.

This chain connects TRBV12-3 or TRBV12-4 to TRBJ1-2; D gene uncertain. The germline V and J ends were trimmed by 1 base and 10 bases, with 10 bases remaining between them. The CDR3 length is 12 residues. CDR3 protein: CASSLGRGTYTF. DNA for the CDR3: TGTGCCAGCAGTTTAGGTCGCGGAACCTACACCTTC.

This clone was found a few times. This chain links TRBV4-3 with TRBJ1-2; D is uncertain. This CDR3 has 14 residues. The V gene's germline CDR1 is LGHNA and CDR2 YSLEER. V was clipped by 1 base and J by 4 bases, with 10 bases between them. The CDR3 is CASSQVGRFYGYTF. Here the CDR3 DNA reads TGCGCCAGCAGCCAAGTTGGCCGATTCTATGGCTACACCTTC.

The rearrangement joins TRBV28 to TRBJ1-6; D may be TRBD1 (5 bases). CDR3 size: 16 residues. Germline V gene data show CDR1 as MDHEN and CDR2 as SYDVKM. Trimming shortened V by 3 bases and J by 3 bases, and 12 bases separated the two germline ends. The CDR3 sequence is CASSFGGNLYNSPLHF. The CDR3 nucleotides read TGTGCCAGCAGTTTCGGGGGGAACCTCTATAATTCACCCCTCCACTTT.

The chain has TRBV3-1 (or the pseudogene TRBV3-2) and TRBJ2-7; 10 bases line up with TRBD2. From germline, CDR1 is LGHDT and CDR2 YNNKEL (reference sequence). The ends lost 0 bases at V and 0 bases at J; junction bases unmatched: 8. The CDR3 spans 18 residues. The CDR3 protein is CASSQDGGLAPTSYEQYF. The CDR3 region has the DNA TGTGCCAGCAGCCAAGATGGGGGACTAGCGCCTACCTCCTACGAGCAGTACTTC.

V gene TRBV15 combines with J gene TRBJ2-1, with TRBD1 matching 9 bases. J lost 3 bases, V lost 6 bases, and 6 bases had no gene match. The CDR3 consists of 15 residues. CDR1 is LNHNV and CDR2 is YYDKDF in the germline V gene (reference sequence). The CDR3 sequence: CATSLDRGGYNEQFF. CDR3 coding DNA: TGTGCCACCAGTCTGGACAGGGGAGGCTACAATGAGCAGTTCTTC.

This rearrangement joins TRBV7-3 to TRBJ1-3; D possibly corresponds to TRBD1 (5 bases). The V end was cut by 2 bases, the J end by 1 base, with 9 bases between. Germline loops: CDR1 SGHTA, CDR2 FQGTGA. The CDR3 has 15 residues. The CDR3 loop reads CASSLGPGSGNTIYF. CDR3 nucleotide sequence: TGTGCCAGCAGCTTAGGCCCAGGGTCTGGAAACACCATATATTTT. Supplemented by reference TRBV7-3 and TRBJ1-3, the full variable domain reads GAGVSQTPSNKVTEKGKYVELRCDPISGHTALYWYRQSLGQGPEFLIYFQGTGAADDSGLPNDRFFAVRPEGSVSTLKIQRTERGDSAVYLCASSLGPGSGNTIYFGEGSWLTVV.

Here the CDR3 DNA reads TGTGCCAGCAGCTTGGCCGAGGACGAGCAGTACTTC. Translation: CASSLAEDEQYF. V gene TRBV5-6 combines with J gene TRBJ2-7; D ambiguous. This CDR3 comprises 12 residues. Germline CDR1 SGHDT, CDR2 YYEEEE. The germline V and J ends were trimmed by 0 bases and 5 bases, with 6 bases remaining between them.

The chain carries TRBV7-9 and TRBJ1-5; 8 bases match TRBD1. Germline V lookup: CDR1 SEHNR, CDR2 FQNEAQ (reference sequence). The CDR3 has 16 amino acids. The junction had 11 bases not matched to a gene; V was cut back by 4 bases and J by 6 bases. CDR3 bases: TGTGCCAGCAGCTCCTTAGGACAGGGAATGGGTCAGCCCCAGCATTTT. It encodes CASSSLGQGMGQPQHF.

The V and J genes are TRBV7-9 and TRBJ1-1; TRBD1 is a possible D gene (5 bases). Germline CDR1 and CDR2: SEHNR and FQNEAQ (reference sequence). There are 15 residues in the CDR3. V shed 4 bases and J shed 1 base, with 13 bases lying between them. This CDR3 is CASSWPLGQNTEAFF. In DNA, the CDR3 is TGTGCCAGCAGCTGGCCATTAGGACAGAACACTGAAGCTTTCTTT.

The V call is TRBV6-5, the J call TRBJ2-7; possible D gene TRBD1, 7 bases. The germline V and J ends were trimmed by 2 bases and 2 bases, with 13 bases remaining between them. The CDR3 is 15 amino acids. The germline V gene encodes CDR1 MNHEY and CDR2 SVGAGI. The CDR3 bases are TGTGCCAGCAGTTACCGGGGGACAGAAGCCTACGAGCAGTACTTC. Protein product: CASSYRGTEAYEQYF.

CDR3 DNA sequence: TGTGCCAGCAGCAAAGATCGTGGCAGGGGAGGGGAAAAACTGTTTTTT. This codes for CASSKDRGRGGEKLFF. The V and J genes are TRBV21-1 and TRBJ1-4. TRBV21-1 is listed as a pseudogene. There are 16 residues in the CDR3.

The chain links TRBV4-3 to TRBJ1-2; 7 bases line up with TRBD1. Germline V CDR1 and CDR2: LGHNA, YSLEER. The junction had 5 bases not matched to a gene; V was cut back by 4 bases and J by 0 bases. This CDR3 is built from 15 residues. The CDR3 DNA is TGCGCCAGCAGCCCGTCGACAGGGACTAACTATGGCTACACCTTC. Translation: CASSPSTGTNYGYTF.

The V gene is TRBV28, the J gene TRBJ1-5; D perhaps matches TRBD1 (6 bases). CDR1 is MDHEN, CDR2 SYDVKM, per germline. This CDR3 is built from 16 residues. The V and J ends lost 3 bases and 0 bases respectively, with 12 bases between them. The DNA for the CDR3 is TGTGCCAGCAGTTTTCGGGGGGCCTATAGCAATCAGCCCCAGCATTTT. Protein product: CASSFRGAYSNQPQHF.

The rearrangement uses TRBV28 and TRBJ2-7; D gene unclear. The CDR3 spans 13 residues. In germline, CDR1 is MDHEN, CDR2 SYDVKM. V shed 4 bases and J shed 5 bases, with 12 bases lying between them. The CDR3 loop is CASSSTQPNEQYF. CDR3 sequence (DNA): TGTGCCAGCAGTTCCACACAGCCCAACGAGCAGTACTTC.

This clone is a singleton in its sample. CDR3 residues: CASTDRLNEKLFF. The CDR3 DNA follows: TGTGCCAGCACGGACAGGCTTAATGAAAAACTGTTTTTT. The genes are TRBV7-9 and TRBJ1-4; TRBD1 aligns across 7 bases. The trim removed 7 bases at V and 4 bases at J, leaving 3 bases unmatched. The germline CDR1 and CDR2 sequences are SEHNR and FQNEAQ (reference sequence). The CDR3 extends over 13 amino acids.

This clone was picked up one time. The chain couples TRBV12-3 or TRBV12-4 to TRBJ2-7; D is uncertain. The CDR3 loop spans 12 amino acids. Deletions cut 1 base from V and 3 bases from J, with 4 bases between. The CDR3 sequence is CASSLGNYEQYF. CDR3 nucleotide sequence: TGTGCCAGCAGTTTAGGTAACTACGAGCAGTACTTC.

V is TRBV27 and J is TRBJ1-6, with TRBD1 as a possible D gene (5 bases). V lost 3 bases and J 0 bases, leaving 15 bases between the germline ends. This CDR3 has 18 amino acids. Germline V gene sequence: CDR1 MNHEY, CDR2 SMNVEV (reference sequence). The CDR3 here is CASSLGRGGSSYNSPLHF. The CDR3 DNA is TGTGCCAGCAGTTTGGGTCGGGGGGGGAGCTCCTATAATTCACCCCTCCACTTT.

The chain carries TRBV12-3 or TRBV12-4 and TRBJ1-1; no reliable D call. The germline V and J ends were trimmed by 3 bases and 1 base, with 6 bases remaining between them. The CDR3 loop spans 13 amino acids. Here the CDR3 reads CASSFTTNTEAFF. The DNA of the CDR3 is TGTGCCAGCAGTTTTACAACGAACACTGAAGCTTTCTTT.

The chain joins TRBV3-1 (or the pseudogene TRBV3-2) to TRBJ1-5, with D possibly matching TRBD1 (6 bases). V was trimmed by 1 base and J by 7 bases, leaving 14 bases between them. Germline V lookup: CDR1 LGHDT, CDR2 YNNKEL (reference sequence). CDR3 length: 15 amino acids. The CDR3 bases are TGTGCCAGCAGCCAAGGGACAGTCGCTGGCCAGCCCCAGCATTTT. It yields the protein CASSQGTVAGQPQHF.

The genes are TRBV12-3 or TRBV12-4 and TRBJ2-7, with a possible D match to TRBD2 (6 bases). The ends were cut back, 6 bases at V and 7 bases at J, with 13 bases in the middle. The CDR3 has 12 residues. The CDR3 nucleotides read TGTGCCAGCAGCGTCGGGACTCCGGAGCAGTACTTC. It codes for CASSVGTPEQYF.